This TCR beta chain is from a study of T cells in Graves' hyperthyroidism and ophthalmopathy. Findings and limits, study-wide: Most thyroid clonotypes that were expanded above 0.001 also turned up in blood.

This clonotype was seen repeatedly, ten times or more. Its antigen remains unidentified. Template material for amplifying TCR beta CDR3 regions consisted of RNA transcripts. The TCR CDR3 first-round RT-PCR relied on the HTBI primer set. MiXCR, run by TCRdb on the multiplex PCR reads, gives a single entry per CDR3 protein. The sample has about 520,000 distinct CDR3 sequences, approximately 25% seen once. Uncontrolled infection, other autoimmune disease, pregnancy and lactation each barred patients from inclusion. The germline CDR1 and CDR2 sequences are SGDLS and YYNGEE. The CDR3 is 15 residues long. V shed 8 bases and J 5 bases; nucleotides not matched to a gene: 12.

The chain has TRBV9 and TRBJ1-2, with TRBD1 matching 10 bases. The sequenced sample was blood. The receptor's source is a woman aged 25 to 39 with Graves' ophthalmopathy. CDR3 protein: CASSGRDRGDYGYTF. The CDR3 nucleotides are TGTGCCAGTAGTGGCCGGGACAGGGGAGATTATGGCTACACCTTC.